What follows describes a single T cell receptor beta chain. Its antigen is currently not known. Per-nucleotide qualities are absent, and no much larger clonotype sits a single base away. This sample was included in a study of breast tumors, draining lymph nodes, adjacent tissues (dated by TCRdb to the mid-2010s). Context from the whole study: TCR beta repertoires were compared across tumor, adjacent nontumor tissue and axillary lymph nodes obtained from breast cancer patients. The study aimed to assess the relationships and possible T-cell exchange between tumor, surrounding tissue and draining lymph node repertoires in human breast cancer. Broader findings and caveats from the paper: Tumor T-cell repertoires showed less diversity than lymph node repertoires and more diversity than nontumor tissue repertoires, and tumor T-cell repertoires showed preferential V and J gene usage. The conclusion that tumor T cells originate in lymph nodes was presented as consistent with a hypothesis rather than as directly demonstrated. The data were considered consistent with the idea that most tumor T cells come from the lymph node and then expand in tumor tissue. Tumor and nontumor tissue repertoires were significantly more similar in luminal-like than in basal-like breast cancer.

The data were produced on an Illumina HiSeq 2000. Multiplex PCR amplification was used to generate the TCR beta chain libraries. High-throughput sequencing was used to analyze the amplified TCR beta chain products. TCRdb's own reprocessing of the public reads used fastp at Q25 and MiXCR and kept productive beta chains. Duplicate CDR3 protein sequences are folded into a single record with the most common DNA and genes. This sample lists 50,000 to 85,000 distinct CDR3 sequences; around two fifths were detected once. Approximately 8.7% of the sample belongs to the ten largest clones. Sequenced sample: breast tumor tissue. This sequence was found in a female donor with breast cancer. Some clones in this sample may be carry-over from other donors' samples.

At the DNA level, the sequence is TGTGCCAGCTCACCACCACAGGGGACCCTGCCTGATGAGCAGTTCTTC. It translates as CASSPPQGTLPDEQFF. This chain is built from TRBV18 and TRBJ2-1; the central 7 bases match TRBD1. Clipping removes 0 bases from V and 8 bases from J, with 10 as the unmatched junction base count. From cysteine to phenylalanine, the CDR3 is 16 amino acids long. CDR3 DNA is the only sequence kept; it has 48 bases, read in frame from the first base. The germline V gene gives CDR1 as KGHSH and CDR2 as LQKENI.